This TCR beta chain is drawn from a study of a mutant IDH1 vaccine in newly diagnosed glioma. Study-wide context: Onset of vaccination occurred 4-6 weeks following radiotherapy alone, or with temozolomide cycles. Radiotherapy, temozolomide, or both had been given previously, and both were given to most. Treated patients, averaging 40.4 years, were roughly 62% male and roughly 38% female.

This sample's time point: week 35, safety follow-up. The content of each vaccine dose was 300 ug of mutant IDH1 20-mer peptide, and topical imiquimod accompanied it. Tumors from donors were new WHO grade 3 or 4 IDH1-mutant astrocytomas with ATRX loss. There are 17 residues in the CDR3. The J segment lost 0 bases and the V segment lost 4 bases, leaving 11 bases of the junction unmatched. Germline lookup yields CDR1 LNHDA and CDR2 SQIVND (reference sequence). The assay was immunoSEQ multiplex PCR, and TCRdb's table has in-frame clones only and misses some. The profile shows roughly 60,000 clones, roughly 76% of them singletons. Of note for this clone: Antigen unknown.

The receptor's source is a middle-aged man with glioma. The chain has TRBV19 and TRBJ1-2, with TRBD1 matching 7 bases. Sequencing used PBMCs, obtained from a glioma patient whose treatment included an IDH1 peptide vaccine. CDR3 residues: CASSTRGAGTANYGYTF. The CDR3, as DNA: TGTGCCAGTAGTACACGGGGGGCCGGGACAGCTAACTATGGCTACACCTTC. Full variable domain (rest looked up from reference TRBV19 and TRBJ1-2): DGGITQSPKYLFRKEGQNVTLSCEQNLNHDAMYWYRQDPGQGLRLIYYSQIVNDFQKGDIAEGYSVSREKKESFPLTVTSAQKNPTAFYLCASSTRGAGTANYGYTFGSGTRLTVV.